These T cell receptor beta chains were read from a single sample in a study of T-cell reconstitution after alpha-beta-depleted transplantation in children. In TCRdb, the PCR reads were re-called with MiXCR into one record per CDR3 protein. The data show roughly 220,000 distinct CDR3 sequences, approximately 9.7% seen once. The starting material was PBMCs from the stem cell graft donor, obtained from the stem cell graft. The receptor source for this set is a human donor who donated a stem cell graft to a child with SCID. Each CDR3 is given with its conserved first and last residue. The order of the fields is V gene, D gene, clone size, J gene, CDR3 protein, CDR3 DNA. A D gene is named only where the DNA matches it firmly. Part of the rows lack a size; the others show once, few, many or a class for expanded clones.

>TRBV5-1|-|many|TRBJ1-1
CASSGGNTEAFF
TGCGCCAGCTCCGGGGGGAACACTGAAGCTTTCTTT
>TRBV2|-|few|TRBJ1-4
CAAGTKAGTNEKLFF
TGTGCCGCGGGGACCAAGGCAGGGACCAATGAAAAACTGTTTTTT
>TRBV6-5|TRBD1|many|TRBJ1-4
CASSTDRATNEKLFF
TGTGCCAGCAGCACCGACAGGGCGACTAATGAAAAACTGTTTTTT
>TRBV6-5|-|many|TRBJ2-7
CASSYDSGSYEQYF
TGTGCCAGCAGTTACGATTCAGGTTCCTACGAGCAGTACTTC
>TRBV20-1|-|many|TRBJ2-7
CSAAGVTYEQYF
TGCAGTGCTGCAGGGGTAACCTACGAGCAGTACTTC
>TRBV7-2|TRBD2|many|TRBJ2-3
CASSLVAGAGTDTQYF
TGTGCCAGCAGCTTAGTAGCGGGGGCCGGCACAGATACGCAGTATTTT
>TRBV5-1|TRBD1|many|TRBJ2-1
CASSPGQGRPYNEQFF
TGCGCCAGCAGCCCGGGACAGGGGCGTCCATACAATGAGCAGTTCTTC
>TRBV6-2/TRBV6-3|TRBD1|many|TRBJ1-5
CASGSARTSFPGGNQPQHF
TGTGCCAGTGGAAGTGCTAGGACCAGTTTCCCAGGGGGAAATCAGCCCCAGCATTTT
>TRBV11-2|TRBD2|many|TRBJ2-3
CASSLDRPLAGGRTDTQYF
TGTGCCAGCAGCTTAGATAGACCCCTAGCGGGGGGACGCACAGATACGCAGTATTTT
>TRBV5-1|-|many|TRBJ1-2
CASSLGGIEYGYTF
TGCGCCAGCAGCTTGGGGGGGATTGAATATGGCTACACCTTC
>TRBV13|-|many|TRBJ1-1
CASSPYLNTEAFF
TGTGCCAGCAGTCCTTATTTGAACACTGAAGCTTTCTTT
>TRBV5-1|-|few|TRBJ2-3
CASRGSSRTTTDTQYF
TGCGCCAGCAGAGGAAGCTCTCGAACTACCACAGATACGCAGTATTTT
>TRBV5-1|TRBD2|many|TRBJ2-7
CASSLGSGGTTYEQYF
TGCGCCAGCAGCTTGGGAAGCGGGGGGACGACCTACGAGCAGTACTTC
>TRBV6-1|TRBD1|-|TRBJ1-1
CASSRGQGGIEAFF
TGTGCCAGCAGTCGGGGACAGGGAGGCATTGAAGCTTTCTTT
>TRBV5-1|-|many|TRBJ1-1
CASSSTATGGTEAFF
TGCGCCAGCAGCTCAACCGCCACAGGTGGAACTGAAGCTTTCTTT
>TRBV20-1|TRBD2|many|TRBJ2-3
CSARDIRARSGGRGDTQYF
TGCAGTGCTAGAGATATAAGGGCGCGCAGCGGGGGGCGAGGAGATACGCAGTATTTT
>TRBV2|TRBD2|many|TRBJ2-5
CATNLGLQETQYF
TGTGCCACGAATCTGGGACTACAAGAGACCCAGTACTTC
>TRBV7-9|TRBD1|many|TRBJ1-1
CASSRPQGARGTEAFF
TGTGCCAGCAGTCGCCCGCAGGGGGCGAGGGGCACTGAAGCTTTCTTT
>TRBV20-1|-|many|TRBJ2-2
CSAPNRYRPGELFF
TGCAGTGCTCCTAATCGATACCGGCCCGGGGAGCTGTTTTTT
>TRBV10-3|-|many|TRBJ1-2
CAISQENYGYTF
TGTGCCATCAGTCAGGAAAACTATGGCTACACCTTC
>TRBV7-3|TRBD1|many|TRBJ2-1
CASSLRTGGWNEQFF
TGTGCCAGCAGCCTCCGGACAGGGGGCTGGAATGAGCAGTTCTTC
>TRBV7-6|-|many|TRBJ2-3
CASSFLGQGTDTQYF
TGTGCCAGCAGCTTTCTAGGACAAGGCACAGATACGCAGTATTTT
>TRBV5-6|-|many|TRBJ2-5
CASSLVDGGVETQYF
TGTGCCAGCAGCTTGGTGGATGGGGGTGTGGAGACCCAGTACTTC
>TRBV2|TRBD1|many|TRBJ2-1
CASSLYQTGADEQFF
TGTGCCAGCAGTCTCTATCAAACAGGGGCCGATGAGCAGTTCTTC
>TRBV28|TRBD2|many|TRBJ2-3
CASSSGALTTTATDTQYF
TGTGCCAGCAGTAGCGGGGCCCTTACCACGACGGCCACAGATACGCAGTATTTT
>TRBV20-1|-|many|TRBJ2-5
CSAEDGEETQYF
TGCAGCGCCGAGGACGGGGAAGAGACCCAGTACTTC
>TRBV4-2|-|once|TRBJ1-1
CASSQPGRNTEAFF
TGTGCCAGCAGCCAACCGGGTCGAAACACTGAAGCTTTCTTT
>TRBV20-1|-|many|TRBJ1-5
CSARFREGQPQHF
TGCAGTGCTAGATTCAGGGAAGGACAGCCCCAGCATTTT
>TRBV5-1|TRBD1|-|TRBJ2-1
CASSPTSTGGSYNEQFF
TGCGCCAGCAGCCCCACTTCGACAGGGGGCTCCTACAATGAGCAGTTCTTC